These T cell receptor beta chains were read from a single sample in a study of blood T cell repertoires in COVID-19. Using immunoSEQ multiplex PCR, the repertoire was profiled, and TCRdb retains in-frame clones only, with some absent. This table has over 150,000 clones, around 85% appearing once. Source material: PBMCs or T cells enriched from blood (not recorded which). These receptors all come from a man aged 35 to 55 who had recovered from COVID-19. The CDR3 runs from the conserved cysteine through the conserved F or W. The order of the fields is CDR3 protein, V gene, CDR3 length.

CDR3 protein: CASKVPGGNQPQHF
V gene: TRBV6-5
CDR3 length: 14

CDR3 protein: CASSIAGVWEKLFF
V gene: TRBV19
CDR3 length: 14

CDR3 protein: CASSLVGTDQETQYF
V gene: TRBV7-2
CDR3 length: 15

CDR3 protein: CASSYSVRQRGYTF
V gene: TRBV6-2/TRBV6-3
CDR3 length: 14

CDR3 protein: CAWSAGTGGTSYEQYF
V gene: TRBV30
CDR3 length: 16

CDR3 protein: CASSTQGAVTNGYTF
V gene: TRBV19
CDR3 length: 15

CDR3 protein: CASSLKRPQPYNEQFF
V gene: TRBV5-1
CDR3 length: 16

CDR3 protein: CASSTRTGGDGYTF
V gene: TRBV19
CDR3 length: 14

CDR3 protein: CASSLRLGVDGELFF
V gene: TRBV3-1/TRBV3-2
CDR3 length: 15

CDR3 protein: CASNPDRGTSPLHF
V gene: TRBV9
CDR3 length: 14

CDR3 protein: CASSLSGQGVGEKLFF
V gene: TRBV27
CDR3 length: 16

CDR3 protein: CASSSVTGGADTQYF
V gene: TRBV5-1
CDR3 length: 15

CDR3 protein: CASSQDFMGGTGDQPQHF
V gene: TRBV4-1
CDR3 length: 18

CDR3 protein: CASSPPVRGFGNGYTF
V gene: TRBV3-1/TRBV3-2
CDR3 length: 16

CDR3 protein: CASSPRQGRTDTQYF
V gene: TRBV5-4
CDR3 length: 15

CDR3 protein: CAWSQGLSTEAFF
V gene: TRBV30
CDR3 length: 13

CDR3 protein: CAISEAGSNEKLFF
V gene: TRBV10-3
CDR3 length: 14

CDR3 protein: CASSQVTGQYTIYF
V gene: TRBV3-1/TRBV3-2
CDR3 length: 14

CDR3 protein: CASSSRQGSADTQYF
V gene: TRBV19
CDR3 length: 15

CDR3 protein: CASSTGGTGNTIYF
V gene: TRBV9
CDR3 length: 14

CDR3 protein: CASSRTPSGEQYF
V gene: TRBV19
CDR3 length: 13

CDR3 protein: CSVGGEQGNYGYTF
V gene: TRBV29-1
CDR3 length: 14

CDR3 protein: CASSGQGASNQPQHF
V gene: TRBV25-1
CDR3 length: 15

CDR3 protein: CASSLPGIKYNEQFF
V gene: TRBV5-1
CDR3 length: 15

CDR3 protein: CAWSVKGQRYEQYF
V gene: TRBV30
CDR3 length: 14

CDR3 protein: CASSPVWGQGAKSETQYF
V gene: TRBV6-6
CDR3 length: 18

CDR3 protein: CASSQSRSLLFF
V gene: TRBV28
CDR3 length: 12

CDR3 protein: CAITAGYTGELFF
V gene: TRBV10-3
CDR3 length: 13

CDR3 protein: CASRGEDGYTF
V gene: TRBV6-5
CDR3 length: 11

CDR3 protein: CASSQEGQGPSYEQYF
V gene: TRBV7-2
CDR3 length: 16

CDR3 protein: CASSYSIGTGGVQYF
V gene: TRBV6-5
CDR3 length: 15

CDR3 protein: CASSYDSIGELFF
V gene: TRBV6-5
CDR3 length: 13

CDR3 protein: CASSYTGTGADEQYF
V gene: TRBV5-1
CDR3 length: 15

CDR3 protein: CASSSWGRNQPQHF
V gene: TRBV7-6
CDR3 length: 14

CDR3 protein: CASSNVGQSNQPQHF
V gene: TRBV28
CDR3 length: 15

CDR3 protein: CASSQGGETQYF
V gene: TRBV12-3/TRBV12-4
CDR3 length: 12

CDR3 protein: CASSLVGTGSTDTQYF
V gene: TRBV5-6
CDR3 length: 16

CDR3 protein: CSVLDPGQATYGYTF
V gene: TRBV29-1
CDR3 length: 15

CDR3 protein: CAISEAGMGDNQPQHF
V gene: TRBV10-3
CDR3 length: 16

CDR3 protein: CAIRRRTDYTEAFF
V gene: TRBV10-3
CDR3 length: 14

CDR3 protein: CASSLGQGRDYGYTF
V gene: TRBV5-8
CDR3 length: 15

CDR3 protein: CASSLDGGGGADTQYF
V gene: TRBV11-2
CDR3 length: 16

CDR3 protein: CASSPTGGNYGYTF
V gene: TRBV11-3
CDR3 length: 14

CDR3 protein: CASSQPRRGSWYGYTF
V gene: TRBV4-1
CDR3 length: 16

CDR3 protein: CASSPGEGYNEQFF
V gene: TRBV7-3
CDR3 length: 14

CDR3 protein: CATSVAGPNQPQHF
V gene: TRBV24-1
CDR3 length: 14

CDR3 protein: CASSGPRTSGRSYNEQFF
V gene: TRBV28
CDR3 length: 18

CDR3 protein: CASSPRTGGLNYGYTF
V gene: TRBV4-1
CDR3 length: 16

CDR3 protein: CASSFGVFQPQHF
V gene: TRBV27
CDR3 length: 13

CDR3 protein: CASSLFGGGRNTEAFF
V gene: TRBV5-4
CDR3 length: 16

CDR3 protein: CASGLGRTDEKLFF
V gene: TRBV12-5
CDR3 length: 14

CDR3 protein: CASKRAGEGNQPQHF
V gene: TRBV6-5
CDR3 length: 15

CDR3 protein: CATSDSGTFNTGELFF
V gene: TRBV24-1
CDR3 length: 16

CDR3 protein: CASSYEIGETQYF
V gene: TRBV6-2/TRBV6-3
CDR3 length: 13